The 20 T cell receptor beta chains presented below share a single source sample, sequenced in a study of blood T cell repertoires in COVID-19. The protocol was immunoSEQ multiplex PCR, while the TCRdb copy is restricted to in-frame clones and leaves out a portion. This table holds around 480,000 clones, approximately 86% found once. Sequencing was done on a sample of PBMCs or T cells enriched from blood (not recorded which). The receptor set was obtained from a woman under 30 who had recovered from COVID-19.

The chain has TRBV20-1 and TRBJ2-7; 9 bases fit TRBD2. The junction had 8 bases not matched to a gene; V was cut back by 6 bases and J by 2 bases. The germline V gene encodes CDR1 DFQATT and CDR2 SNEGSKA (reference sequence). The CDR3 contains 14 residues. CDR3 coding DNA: TGCAGTGCGAGTAGCGGGGGCCTCACCTACGAGCAGTACTTC. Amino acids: CSASSGGLTYEQYF.

CDR3 region: CASSYIGSRGDYGYTF. In DNA, the CDR3 is TGTGCCAGCAGTTACATCGGGAGCCGGGGGGACTATGGCTACACCTTC. The chain carries TRBV6-2 or TRBV6-3 and TRBJ1-2, with a possible D match to TRBD1 (5 bases). Deletions cut 2 bases from V and 3 bases from J, with 16 bases between. Germline CDR1 reads MNHEY; CDR2 reads SVGEGT. The CDR3 contains 16 residues.

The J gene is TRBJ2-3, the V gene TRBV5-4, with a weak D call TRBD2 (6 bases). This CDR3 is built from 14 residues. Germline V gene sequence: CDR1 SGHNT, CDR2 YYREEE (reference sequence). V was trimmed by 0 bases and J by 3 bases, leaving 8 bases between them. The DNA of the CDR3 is TGTGCCAGCAGCTTGGGACTAGAAACAGATACGCAGTATTTT. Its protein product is CASSLGLETDTQYF.

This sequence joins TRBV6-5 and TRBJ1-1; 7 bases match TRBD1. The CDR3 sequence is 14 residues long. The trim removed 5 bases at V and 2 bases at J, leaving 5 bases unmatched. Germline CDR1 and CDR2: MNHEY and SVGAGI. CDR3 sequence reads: CASSMTGFNTEAFF. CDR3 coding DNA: TGTGCCAGCAGTATGACAGGGTTCAACACTGAAGCTTTCTTT.

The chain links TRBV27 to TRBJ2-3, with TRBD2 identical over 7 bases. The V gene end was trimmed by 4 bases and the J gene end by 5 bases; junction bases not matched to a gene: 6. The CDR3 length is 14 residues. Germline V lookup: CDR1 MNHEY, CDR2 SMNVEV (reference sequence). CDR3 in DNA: TGTGCCAGCAGTTGGGGGAGGGATGAAGATACGCAGTATTTT. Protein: CASSWGRDEDTQYF.

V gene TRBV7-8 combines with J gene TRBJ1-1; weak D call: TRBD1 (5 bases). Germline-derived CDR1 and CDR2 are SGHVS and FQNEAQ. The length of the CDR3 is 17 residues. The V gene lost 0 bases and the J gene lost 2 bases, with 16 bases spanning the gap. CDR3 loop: CASSLAVATARNTEAFF. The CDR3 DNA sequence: TGTGCCAGCAGCTTAGCGGTCGCGACAGCCCGAAACACTGAAGCTTTCTTT.

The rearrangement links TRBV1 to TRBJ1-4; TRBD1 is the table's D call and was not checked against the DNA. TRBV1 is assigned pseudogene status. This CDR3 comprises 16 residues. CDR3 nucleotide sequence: TGCACCAGCAGCCAAGATAAAGGGACAGTCCATGAAAAACTGTTTTTT. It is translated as CTSSQDKGTVHEKLFF.

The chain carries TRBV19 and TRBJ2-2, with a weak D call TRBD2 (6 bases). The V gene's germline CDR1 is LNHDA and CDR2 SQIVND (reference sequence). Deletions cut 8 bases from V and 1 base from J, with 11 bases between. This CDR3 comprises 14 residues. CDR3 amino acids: CASGSEGNTGELFF. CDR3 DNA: TGTGCCAGTGGGTCGGAGGGGAACACCGGGGAGCTGTTTTTT.

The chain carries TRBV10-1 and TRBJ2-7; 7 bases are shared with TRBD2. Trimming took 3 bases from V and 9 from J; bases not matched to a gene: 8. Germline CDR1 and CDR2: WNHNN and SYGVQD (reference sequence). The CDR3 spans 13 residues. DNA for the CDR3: TGCGCCAGCAGTGAAGGCCCGCCGGGGGGGCAGTACTTC. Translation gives CASSEGPPGGQYF.

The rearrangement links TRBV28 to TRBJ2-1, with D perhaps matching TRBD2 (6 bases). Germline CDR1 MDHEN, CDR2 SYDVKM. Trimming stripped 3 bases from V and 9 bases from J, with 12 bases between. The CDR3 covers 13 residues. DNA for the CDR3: TGTGCCAGCAGTTTCGAACGGGGGAGTGAGCAGTTCTTC. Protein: CASSFERGSEQFF.

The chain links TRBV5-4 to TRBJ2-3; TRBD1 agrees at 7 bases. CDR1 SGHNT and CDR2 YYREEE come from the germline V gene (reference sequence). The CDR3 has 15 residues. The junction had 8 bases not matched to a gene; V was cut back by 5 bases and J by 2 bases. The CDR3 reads CASSSGQIYTDTQYF. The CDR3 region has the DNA TGTGCCAGCAGTTCGGGACAGATTTACACAGATACGCAGTATTTT.

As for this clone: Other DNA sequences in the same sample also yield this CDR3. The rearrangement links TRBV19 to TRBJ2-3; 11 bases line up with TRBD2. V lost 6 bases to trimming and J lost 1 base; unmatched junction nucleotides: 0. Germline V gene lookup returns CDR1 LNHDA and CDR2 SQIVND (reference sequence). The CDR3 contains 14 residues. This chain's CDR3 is CASRTSGGTDTQYF. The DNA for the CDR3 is TGTGCCAGTAGGACTAGCGGGGGCACAGATACGCAGTATTTT.

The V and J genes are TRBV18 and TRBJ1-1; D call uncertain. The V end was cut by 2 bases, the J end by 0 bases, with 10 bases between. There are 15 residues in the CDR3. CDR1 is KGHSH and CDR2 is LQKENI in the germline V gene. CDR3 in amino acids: CASSPIEEMNTEAFF. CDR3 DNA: TGTGCCAGCTCACCAATCGAGGAAATGAACACTGAAGCTTTCTTT.

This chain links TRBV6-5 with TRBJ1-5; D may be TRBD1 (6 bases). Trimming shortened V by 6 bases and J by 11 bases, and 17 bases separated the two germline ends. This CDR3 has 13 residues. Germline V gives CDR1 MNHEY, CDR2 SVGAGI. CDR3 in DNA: TGTGCCAGCAGCCGTACACAGGGAAGGGCCCAGCATTTT. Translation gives CASSRTQGRAQHF.

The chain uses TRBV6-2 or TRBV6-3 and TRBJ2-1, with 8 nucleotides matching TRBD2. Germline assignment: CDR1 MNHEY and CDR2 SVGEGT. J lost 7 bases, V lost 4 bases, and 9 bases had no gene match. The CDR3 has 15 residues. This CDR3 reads CASSWSAGGINEQFF. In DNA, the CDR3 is TGTGCCAGCAGTTGGTCGGCGGGGGGTATAAATGAGCAGTTCTTC.

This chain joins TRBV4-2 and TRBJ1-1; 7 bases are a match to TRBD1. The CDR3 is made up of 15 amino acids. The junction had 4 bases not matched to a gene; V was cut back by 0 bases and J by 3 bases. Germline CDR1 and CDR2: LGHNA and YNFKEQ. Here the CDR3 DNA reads TGTGCCAGCAGCCAAGACAACAGGGGAGACACTGAAGCTTTCTTT. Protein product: CASSQDNRGDTEAFF.

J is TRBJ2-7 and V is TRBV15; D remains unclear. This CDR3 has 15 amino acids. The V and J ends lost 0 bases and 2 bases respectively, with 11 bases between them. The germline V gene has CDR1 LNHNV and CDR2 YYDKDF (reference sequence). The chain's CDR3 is CATSRDSGSAYEQYF. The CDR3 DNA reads TGTGCCACCAGCAGAGATTCCGGGTCGGCCTACGAGCAGTACTTC.

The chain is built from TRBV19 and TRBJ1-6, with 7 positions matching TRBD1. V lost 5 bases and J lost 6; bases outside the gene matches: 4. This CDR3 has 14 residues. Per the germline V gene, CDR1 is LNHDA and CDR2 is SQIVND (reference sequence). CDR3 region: CASSLSGGNSPLHF. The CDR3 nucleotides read TGTGCCAGTAGTCTTTCAGGGGGTAATTCACCCCTCCACTTT.

The CDR3 coding sequence is TGTGCCAGCTCACCACCGTCGGGGCGCCAGGGGACCGGGGAGCTGTTTTTT. Amino acid sequence: CASSPPSGRQGTGELFF. This chain connects TRBV18 to TRBJ2-2; tentatively, D is TRBD1 (6 bases). Trimming left V 0 bases short and J 5 bases short, with 16 bases between. CDR3 size: 17 residues. In germline, CDR1 is KGHSH, CDR2 LQKENI.

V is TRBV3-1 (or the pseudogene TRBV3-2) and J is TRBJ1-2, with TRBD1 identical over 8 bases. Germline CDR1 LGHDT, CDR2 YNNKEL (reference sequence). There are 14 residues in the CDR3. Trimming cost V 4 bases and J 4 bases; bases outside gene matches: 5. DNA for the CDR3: TGTGCCAGCAGCCCTGGACAGGGAGCCTATGGCTACACCTTC. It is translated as CASSPGQGAYGYTF.